The present T cell receptor beta chain was sequenced within a study of shared clonotypes between healthy human individuals. Looking at the study overall: CD4 naive cells filled three plates per donor, CD4 memory three, CD8 naive two and CD8 memory one. General study results and limits: Naive subsets generally had larger estimated richness than memory subsets.

As to this clone: Its target is not known.

This table comes from immunoSEQ multiplex PCR, and its TCRdb copy is limited to in-frame clones, with some not included. The sample includes roughly 700,000 clones, around 67% of them seen just once. The receptor's source is a woman in her thirties in good health. The sequenced material came from memory CD4+ T cells sorted from blood. Subset noted: CD45RA-negative fraction.

CDR3 region: CASSFRQGLETQYF. In DNA, the CDR3 is TGTGCCAGCAGCTTCCGACAGGGTTTGGAGACCCAGTACTTC. The chain links TRBV7-8 to TRBJ2-5, with TRBD1 matching 7 bases. Trimming removed 3 bases from V and 5 bases from J; junction bases left unmatched: 6. The CDR3 sequence is 14 residues long. CDR1 is SGHVS and CDR2 is FQNEAQ in the germline V gene.